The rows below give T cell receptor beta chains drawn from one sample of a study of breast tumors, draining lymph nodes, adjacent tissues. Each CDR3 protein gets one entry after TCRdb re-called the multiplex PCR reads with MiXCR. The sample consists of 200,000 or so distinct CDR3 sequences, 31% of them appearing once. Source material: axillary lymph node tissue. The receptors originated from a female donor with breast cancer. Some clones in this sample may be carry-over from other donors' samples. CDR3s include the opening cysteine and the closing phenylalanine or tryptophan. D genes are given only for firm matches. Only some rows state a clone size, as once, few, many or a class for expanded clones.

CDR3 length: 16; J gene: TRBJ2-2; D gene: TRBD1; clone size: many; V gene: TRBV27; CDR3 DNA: TGTGCCAGTAAATCACAGGGGTCACTTCGCACCGGGGAGCTGTTTTTT; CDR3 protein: CASKSQGSLRTGELFF
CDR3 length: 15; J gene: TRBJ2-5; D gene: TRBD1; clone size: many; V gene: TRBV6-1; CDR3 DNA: TGTGCCAGCAGTTTCACCGGGACAGGGACAGAGACCCAGTACTTC; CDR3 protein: CASSFTGTGTETQYF
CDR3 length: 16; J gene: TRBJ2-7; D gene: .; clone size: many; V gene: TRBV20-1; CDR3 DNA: TGCAGTGCTCACACCTTTCGAGTCGGGAGAACCTACGAGCAGTACTTC; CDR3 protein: CSAHTFRVGRTYEQYF
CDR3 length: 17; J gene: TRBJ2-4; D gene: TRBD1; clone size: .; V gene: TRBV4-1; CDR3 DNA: TGCGCCAGCAGCCAAGGGACAGGACTGGGGGCCAAAAACATTCAGTACTTC; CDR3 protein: CASSQGTGLGAKNIQYF
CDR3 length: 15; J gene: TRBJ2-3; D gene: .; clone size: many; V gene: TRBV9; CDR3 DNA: TGTGCCAGCAGCGTCGGGGGTCAGTCCACAGATACGCAGTATTTT; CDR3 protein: CASSVGGQSTDTQYF
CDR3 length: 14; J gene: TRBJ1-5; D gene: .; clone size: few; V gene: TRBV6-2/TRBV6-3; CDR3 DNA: TGTGCCAGCAGTGGGGCGAATAGCAATCAGCCCCAGCATTTT; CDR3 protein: CASSGANSNQPQHF
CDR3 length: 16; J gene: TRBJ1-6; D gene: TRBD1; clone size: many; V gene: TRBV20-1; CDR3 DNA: TGCAGTGCTAGTGCGACAGGGAGCTCCTATAATTCACCCCTCCACTTT; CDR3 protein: CSASATGSSYNSPLHF
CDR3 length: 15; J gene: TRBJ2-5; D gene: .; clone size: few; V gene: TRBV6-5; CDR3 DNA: TGTGCCAGCAGTGACTCGAGTCGCGGTTTTGGGACCCAGTACTTC; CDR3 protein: CASSDSSRGFGTQYF
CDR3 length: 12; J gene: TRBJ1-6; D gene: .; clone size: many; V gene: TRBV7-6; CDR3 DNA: TGTGCCAGCAGCCAGTATAATTCACCCCTCCACTTT; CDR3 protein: CASSQYNSPLHF
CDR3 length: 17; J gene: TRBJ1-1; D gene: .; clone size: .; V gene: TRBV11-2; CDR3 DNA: TGTGCCAGCAGCTTGGATATGGGACGCCGGGCGAACACTGAAGCTTTCTTT; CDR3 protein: CASSLDMGRRANTEAFF
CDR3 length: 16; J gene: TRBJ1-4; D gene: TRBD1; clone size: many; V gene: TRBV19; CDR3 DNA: TGTGCCAGTAGTTCCCTACCGGGACAGGGAGGTGAAAAACTGTTTTTT; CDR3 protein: CASSSLPGQGGEKLFF
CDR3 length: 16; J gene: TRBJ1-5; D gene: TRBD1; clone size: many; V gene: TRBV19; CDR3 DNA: TGTGCCAGTAGTATGGGACAGGGGACAATAAATCAGCCCCAGCATTTT; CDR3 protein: CASSMGQGTINQPQHF
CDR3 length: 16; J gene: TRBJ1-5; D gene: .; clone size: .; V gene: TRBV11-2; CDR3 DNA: TGTGCCAGCAGACCGAGGGTACAGGCCGACAATCAGCCCCAGCATTTT; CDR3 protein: CASRPRVQADNQPQHF
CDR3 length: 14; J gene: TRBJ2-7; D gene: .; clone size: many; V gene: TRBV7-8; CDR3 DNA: TGTGCCAGCAGCTTAGGCAGGGAGTCCTACGAGCAGTACTTC; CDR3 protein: CASSLGRESYEQYF
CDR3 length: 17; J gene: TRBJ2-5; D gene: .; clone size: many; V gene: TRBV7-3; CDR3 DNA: TGTGCCAGCAGCTTAACGTGGAGGAGAGGGGAAGGGGAGACCCAGTACTTC; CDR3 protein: CASSLTWRRGEGETQYF
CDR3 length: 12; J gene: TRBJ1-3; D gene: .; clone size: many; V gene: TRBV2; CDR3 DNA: TGTGCCAGCAGTGAGTCTGGAAACACCATATATTTT; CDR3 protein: CASSESGNTIYF
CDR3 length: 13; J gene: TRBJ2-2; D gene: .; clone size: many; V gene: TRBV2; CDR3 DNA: TGTGCCAGCAGTGAAGATCTTACCGGGGAGCTGTTTTTT; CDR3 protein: CASSEDLTGELFF
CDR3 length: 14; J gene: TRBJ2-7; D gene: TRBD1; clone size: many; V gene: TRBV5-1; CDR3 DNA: TGCGCCAGCAGCTTCCCGGGACAGGGGCAAGAGCAGTACTTC; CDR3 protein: CASSFPGQGQEQYF
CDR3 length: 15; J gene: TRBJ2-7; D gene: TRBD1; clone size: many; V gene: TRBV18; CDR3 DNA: TGTGCCAGCTCACCAAATAAGGACAGGGACTACGAGCAGTACTTC; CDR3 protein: CASSPNKDRDYEQYF
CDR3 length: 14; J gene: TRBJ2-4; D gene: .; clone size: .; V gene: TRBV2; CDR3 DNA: TGTGCCAGCAGACCCAATTCAGCGGAAAACATTCAGTACTTC; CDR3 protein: CASRPNSAENIQYF
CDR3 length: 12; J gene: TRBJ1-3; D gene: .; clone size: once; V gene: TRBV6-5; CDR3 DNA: TGTGCCAGCACCCCAACGGGCAGCACCATATATTTT; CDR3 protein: CASTPTGSTIYF
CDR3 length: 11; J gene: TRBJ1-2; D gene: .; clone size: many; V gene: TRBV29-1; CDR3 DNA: TGCAGCATCGACACTAACTATGGCTACACCTTC; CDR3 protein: CSIDTNYGYTF
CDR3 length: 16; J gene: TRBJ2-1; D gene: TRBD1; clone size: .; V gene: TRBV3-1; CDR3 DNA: TGTGCCAGCAGCCTTCTAGGGACAGGGAAAAAGAATGAGCAGTTCTTC; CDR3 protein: CASSLLGTGKKNEQFF
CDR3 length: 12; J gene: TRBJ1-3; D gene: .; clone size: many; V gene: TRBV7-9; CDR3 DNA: TGTGCCAGCAGCTTAGATAAGGGCACCATATATTTT; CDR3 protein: CASSLDKGTIYF
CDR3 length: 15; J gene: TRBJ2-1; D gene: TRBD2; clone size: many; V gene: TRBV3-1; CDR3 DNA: TGTGCCAGCAGCTTACCGGGACTAGCGGGAGTCGAGCAGTTCTTC; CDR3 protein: CASSLPGLAGVEQFF
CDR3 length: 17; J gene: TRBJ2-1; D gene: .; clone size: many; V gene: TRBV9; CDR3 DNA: TGTGCCAGCAGCGGTAGATGGGGAGAGCTACAGTACAATGAGCAGTTCTTC; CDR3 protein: CASSGRWGELQYNEQFF
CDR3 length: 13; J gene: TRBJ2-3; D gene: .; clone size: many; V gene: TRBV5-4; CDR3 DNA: TGTGCCAGCAGAAGTAGCGTCGGAGATACGCAGTATTTT; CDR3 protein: CASRSSVGDTQYF
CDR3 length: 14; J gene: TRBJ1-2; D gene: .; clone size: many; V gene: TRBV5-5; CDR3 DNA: TGTGCCAGCAAAATCGGTGGAGAAAGAGGTGGCTACACCTTC; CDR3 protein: CASKIGGERGGYTF
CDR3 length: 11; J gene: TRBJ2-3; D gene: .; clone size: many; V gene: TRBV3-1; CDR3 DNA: TGTGCCAGCAGCCACCCCGCCGGGCAGTATTTT; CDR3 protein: CASSHPAGQYF
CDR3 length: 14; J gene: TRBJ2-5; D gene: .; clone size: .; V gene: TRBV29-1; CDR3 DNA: TGCAGCCCGAGCGGGCAGGGGGGTAGGGAGACCCAGTACTTC; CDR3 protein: CSPSGQGGRETQYF
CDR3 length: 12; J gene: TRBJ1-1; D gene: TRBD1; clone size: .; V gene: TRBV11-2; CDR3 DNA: TGTGCCAGCGGGGTGGACAGGCCTGAAGCTTTCTTT; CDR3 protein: CASGVDRPEAFF
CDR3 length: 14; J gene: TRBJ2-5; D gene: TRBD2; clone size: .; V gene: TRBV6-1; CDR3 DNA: TGTGCCAGCAGTCACACGGGGGGGCGGGAGACCCAGTACTTC; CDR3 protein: CASSHTGGRETQYF
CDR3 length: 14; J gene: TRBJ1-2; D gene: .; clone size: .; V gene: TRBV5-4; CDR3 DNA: TGTGCCAGCAGCTTGGAAGTCGTCCACTATGGCTACACCTTC; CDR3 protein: CASSLEVVHYGYTF
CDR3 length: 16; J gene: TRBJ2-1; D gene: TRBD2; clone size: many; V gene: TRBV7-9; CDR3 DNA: TGTGCCAGCAGCTTAGTAGCGGGAAACATTAACAATGAGCAGTTCTTC; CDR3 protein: CASSLVAGNINNEQFF
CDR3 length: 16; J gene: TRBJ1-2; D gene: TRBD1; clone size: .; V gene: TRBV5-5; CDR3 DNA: TGTGCCAGCAGCTGGACAGTTTTGGGACAGGGGGCAGGCTACACCTTC; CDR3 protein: CASSWTVLGQGAGYTF
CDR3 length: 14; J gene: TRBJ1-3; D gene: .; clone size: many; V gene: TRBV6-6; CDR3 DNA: TGTGCCAGCACCGGGACAAGTTCTGGAAACACCATATATTTT; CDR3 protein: CASTGTSSGNTIYF
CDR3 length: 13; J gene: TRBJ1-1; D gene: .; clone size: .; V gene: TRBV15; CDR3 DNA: TGTGCCTCCAGCAGAGGACTGAACACTGAAGCTTTCTTT; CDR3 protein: CASSRGLNTEAFF
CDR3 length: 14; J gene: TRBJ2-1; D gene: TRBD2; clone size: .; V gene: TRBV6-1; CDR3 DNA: TGTGCCAGCAGTCCCACTAGCGGGTACCGCCCGGAGTTCTTC; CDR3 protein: CASSPTSGYRPEFF
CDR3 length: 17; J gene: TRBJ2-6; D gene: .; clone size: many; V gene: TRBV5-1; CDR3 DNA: TGCGCCAGCAGCTTGGGAATGAGGGGGTCGGGGGCCAACGTCCTGACTTTC; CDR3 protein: CASSLGMRGSGANVLTF
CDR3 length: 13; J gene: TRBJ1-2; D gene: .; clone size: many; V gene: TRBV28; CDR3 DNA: TGTGCCAGCAACGTCGGACGTCGCTATGGCTACACCTTC; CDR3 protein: CASNVGRRYGYTF
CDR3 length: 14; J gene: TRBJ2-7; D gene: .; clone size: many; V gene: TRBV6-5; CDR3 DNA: TGTGCCAGCAGTACCGGGCAGGGATTCTACGAGCAGTACTTC; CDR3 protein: CASSTGQGFYEQYF
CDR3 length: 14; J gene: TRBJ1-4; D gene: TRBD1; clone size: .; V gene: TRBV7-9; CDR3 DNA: TGTGCCAGCAGCCACGGACAGGGAAGTGAAAAACTGTTTTTT; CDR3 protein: CASSHGQGSEKLFF
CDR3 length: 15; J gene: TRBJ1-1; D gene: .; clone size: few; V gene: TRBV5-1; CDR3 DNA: TGCGCCAGCAGCCCCGGGCCGGCAGGGAACACTGAAGCTTTCTTT; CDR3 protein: CASSPGPAGNTEAFF
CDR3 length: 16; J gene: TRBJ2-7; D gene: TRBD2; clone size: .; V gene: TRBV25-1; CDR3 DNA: TGTGCCAGCAGTGAAGAGAAGGGACGGGGGGGTTACGAGCAGTACTTC; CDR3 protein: CASSEEKGRGGYEQYF
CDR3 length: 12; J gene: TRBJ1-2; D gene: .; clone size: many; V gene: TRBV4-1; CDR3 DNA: TGCGCCAGCAGCCAAGCAAGTTCTGACTACACCTTC; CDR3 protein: CASSQASSDYTF
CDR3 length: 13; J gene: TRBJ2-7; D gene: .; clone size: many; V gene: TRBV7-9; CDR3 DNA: TGTGCCAGCAGCCCCGGGAATTCCTACGAGCAGTACTTC; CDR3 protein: CASSPGNSYEQYF
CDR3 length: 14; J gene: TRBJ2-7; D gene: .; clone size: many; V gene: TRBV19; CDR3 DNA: TGTGCCAGTAGTATGGGGAGAAACTCCTACGAGCAGTACTTC; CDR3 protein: CASSMGRNSYEQYF
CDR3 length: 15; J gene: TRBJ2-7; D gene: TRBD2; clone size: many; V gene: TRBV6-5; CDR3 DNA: TGTGCCAGCAGCGAAGCGGGAGGAGTCTACTACGAGCAGTACTTC; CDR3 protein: CASSEAGGVYYEQYF
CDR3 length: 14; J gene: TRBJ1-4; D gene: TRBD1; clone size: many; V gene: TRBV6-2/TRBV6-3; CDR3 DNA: TGTGCCAGCAGGGTGGGACAGGGGAATGAAAAACTGTTTTTT; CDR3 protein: CASRVGQGNEKLFF
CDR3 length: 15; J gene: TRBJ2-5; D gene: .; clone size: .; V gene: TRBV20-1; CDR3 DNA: TGCAGTGCTAGAGATGGGGCAGGGGGGGAAGAGACCCAGTACTTC; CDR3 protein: CSARDGAGGEETQYF
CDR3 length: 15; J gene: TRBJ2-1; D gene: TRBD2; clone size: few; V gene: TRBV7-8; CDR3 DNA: TGTGCCAGCAGCCAAGTACGCGGGGGGGCGGGGGAGCAGTTCTTC; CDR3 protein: CASSQVRGGAGEQFF
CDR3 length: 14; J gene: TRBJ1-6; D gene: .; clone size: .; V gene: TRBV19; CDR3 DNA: TGTGCCACTAGCGGGGGGACTGGTAATTCACCCCTCCACTTT; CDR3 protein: CATSGGTGNSPLHF
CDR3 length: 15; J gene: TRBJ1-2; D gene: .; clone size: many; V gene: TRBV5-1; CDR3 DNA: TGCGCCAGCAGCTTGGCCGCGGGAAAGTTGAATGGCTACACCTTC; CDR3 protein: CASSLAAGKLNGYTF
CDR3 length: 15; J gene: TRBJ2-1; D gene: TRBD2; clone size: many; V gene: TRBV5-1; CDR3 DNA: TGCGCCAGCAGCTTGGAGGGACTAGCGTTCAATGAGCAGTTCTTC; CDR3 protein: CASSLEGLAFNEQFF
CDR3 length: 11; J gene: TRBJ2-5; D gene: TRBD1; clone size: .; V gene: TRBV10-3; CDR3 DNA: TGTGCCATCGGGACAGGAGAGACCCAGTACTTC; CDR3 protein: CAIGTGETQYF
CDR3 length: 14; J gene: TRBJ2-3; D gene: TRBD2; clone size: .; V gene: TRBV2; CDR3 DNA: TGTGCCAGCAGTAGCGGGGTCTTCACAGATACGCAGTATTTT; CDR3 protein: CASSSGVFTDTQYF
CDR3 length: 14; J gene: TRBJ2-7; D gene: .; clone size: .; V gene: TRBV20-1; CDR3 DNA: TGCGGTGCTAGTGCGCCTACCTATACCTACGAGCAGTACTTC; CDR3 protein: CGASAPTYTYEQYF
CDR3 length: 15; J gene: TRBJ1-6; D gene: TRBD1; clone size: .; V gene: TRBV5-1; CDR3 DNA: TGCGCCAGCAGCACCCGGGACAGTAATAATTCACCCCTCCACTTT; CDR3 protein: CASSTRDSNNSPLHF
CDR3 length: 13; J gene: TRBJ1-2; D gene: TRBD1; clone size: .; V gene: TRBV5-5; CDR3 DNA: TGTGCCAGCAGCCAGGAACAGGGGGCAGGCTACACCTTC; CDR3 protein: CASSQEQGAGYTF
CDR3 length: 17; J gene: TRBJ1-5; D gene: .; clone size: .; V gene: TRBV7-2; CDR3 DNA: TGTGCCAGCAGCTTAACCACCGGGACCAGGGGAAGCCAGCCCCAGCATTTT; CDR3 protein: CASSLTTGTRGSQPQHF